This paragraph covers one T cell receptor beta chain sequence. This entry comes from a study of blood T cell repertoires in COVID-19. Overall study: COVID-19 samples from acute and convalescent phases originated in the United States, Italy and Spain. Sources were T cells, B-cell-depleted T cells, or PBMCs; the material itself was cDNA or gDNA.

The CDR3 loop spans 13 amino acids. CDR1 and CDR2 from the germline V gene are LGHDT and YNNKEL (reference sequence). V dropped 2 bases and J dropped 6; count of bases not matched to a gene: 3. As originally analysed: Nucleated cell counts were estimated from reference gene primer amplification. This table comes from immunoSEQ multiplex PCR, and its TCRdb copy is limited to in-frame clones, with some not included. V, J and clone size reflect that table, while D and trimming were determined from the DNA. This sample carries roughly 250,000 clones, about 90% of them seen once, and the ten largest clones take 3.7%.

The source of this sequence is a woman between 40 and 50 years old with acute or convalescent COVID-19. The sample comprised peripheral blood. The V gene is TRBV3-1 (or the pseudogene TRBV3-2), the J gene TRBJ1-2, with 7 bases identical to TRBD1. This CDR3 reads CASSQRQGDGYTF. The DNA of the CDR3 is TGTGCCAGCAGCCAAAGGCAGGGGGATGGCTACACCTTC.